Below are 18 T cell receptor beta chains sequenced from a single sample in a study of blood T cell repertoires in COVID-19. The table came from immunoSEQ multiplex PCR; TCRdb's copy has only in-frame clones and leaves some out. The sample contains fewer than 120,000 clones, around 89% of which appear only once. Sequenced material: peripheral blood. The source of these receptors is a woman in her 50s with acute or convalescent COVID-19.

V usage is TRBV7-2 and J usage is TRBJ2-3, with D possibly TRBD1 on 6 matching bases. Per the germline V gene, CDR1 is SGHTA and CDR2 is FQGNSA. V was clipped by 2 bases and J by 2 bases, with 11 bases between them. The CDR3 has 15 amino acids. The CDR3 sequence: CASSLRRGSTDTQYF. CDR3 bases: TGTGCCAGCAGCTTACGAAGGGGGTCCACAGATACGCAGTATTTT.

J is TRBJ2-7 and V is TRBV11-2; D gene ambiguous. V lost 5 bases, J lost 4 bases, and 15 bases lay in between. The CDR3 is 14 amino acids. Germline values: CDR1 SGHAT, CDR2 FQNNGV. The CDR3 spells CASSLSLSEYEQYF. CDR3 DNA: TGTGCCAGCAGCCTGAGCCTCAGCGAATACGAGCAGTACTTC.

This sequence joins TRBV9 and TRBJ1-1; TRBD1 matches 9 bases. Per the germline V gene, CDR1 is SGDLS and CDR2 is YYNGEE. The CDR3 runs 15 residues. With V trimmed by 4 bases and J by 4 bases, 8 bases remained unmatched. The CDR3 spells CASSIGTGRGTEAFF. Written as DNA, the CDR3 is TGTGCCAGCAGCATCGGGACAGGGAGAGGCACTGAAGCTTTCTTT. The whole variable domain, remainder taken from reference TRBV9 and TRBJ1-1, is DSGVTQTPKHLITATGQRVTLRCSPRSGDLSVYWYQQSLDQGLQFLIQYYNGEERAKGNILERFSAQQFPDLHSELNLSSLELGDSALYFCASSIGTGRGTEAFFGQGTRLTVV.

Remarks on this clone: The same CDR3 also results from other DNA sequences found in this sample. The chain recombines TRBV3-1 (or the pseudogene TRBV3-2) with TRBJ1-1; no reliable D call. The germline V and J ends were trimmed by 2 bases and 0 bases, with 4 bases remaining between them. CDR1 is LGHDT and CDR2 is YNNKEL in the germline V gene (reference sequence). This CDR3 has 13 residues. CDR3: CASSQTLNTEAFF. In DNA form, the CDR3 reads TGTGCCAGCAGCCAAACACTGAACACTGAAGCTTTCTTT.

Here the CDR3 DNA reads TGTGCCAGTAGTATCACAGGGGCTGTTAACTATGGCTACACCTTC. Amino acid sequence: CASSITGAVNYGYTF. The chain combines TRBV19 with TRBJ1-2, with 7 bases matching TRBD1. From germline, CDR1 is LNHDA and CDR2 SQIVND (reference sequence). V was clipped by 3 bases and J by 1 base; unmatched bases: 5. This CDR3 has 15 residues.

V is TRBV5-5 and J is TRBJ2-5; a possible D gene is TRBD1 (5 bases). Trimming stripped 3 bases from V and 4 bases from J, with 13 bases between. Germline assignment: CDR1 SGHKS and CDR2 YYEKEE (reference sequence). The CDR3 length is 14 residues. This CDR3 reads CASSSTGLAETQYF. CDR3 sequence (DNA): TGTGCCAGCAGCTCTACAGGTTTGGCAGAGACCCAGTACTTC.

This clone came up once. The V call is TRBV6-6, the J call TRBJ1-3; a possible D gene is TRBD1 (5 bases). Germline CDR1 reads MNHNY; CDR2 reads SVGAGI (reference sequence). CDR3 length: 16 amino acids. V shed 7 bases and J shed 4 bases, with 20 bases lying between them. The CDR3 coding sequence is TGTGCCAGCACTCAGCAAGGGGATCAAACGGGAAACACCATATATTTT. Protein: CASTQQGDQTGNTIYF.

This chain uses TRBV19 with TRBJ1-5, with D perhaps matching TRBD1 (5 bases). CDR3 length equals 15 residues. The germline CDR1 and CDR2 sequences are LNHDA and SQIVND (reference sequence). Trimming stripped 6 bases from V and 6 bases from J, with 18 bases between. CDR3 nucleotide sequence: TGTGCCAGTAGCTTCTCCGGGGGGAGTAGTCAGCCCCAGCATTTT. Protein: CASSFSGGSSQPQHF. Filled out from reference TRBV19 and TRBJ1-5, the complete variable domain reads DGGITQSPKYLFRKEGQNVTLSCEQNLNHDAMYWYRQDPGQGLRLIYYSQIVNDFQKGDIAEGYSVSREKKESFPLTVTSAQKNPTAFYLCASSFSGGSSQPQHFGDGTRLSIL.

CDR3 in DNA: TGTGCCAGCAGTTTCCTAGCGGCAATCACAGATACGCAGTATTTT. Protein product: CASSFLAAITDTQYF. This chain links TRBV27 with TRBJ2-3, with 7 positions matching TRBD2. Germline values: CDR1 MNHEY, CDR2 SMNVEV (reference sequence). J lost 2 bases, V lost 3 bases, and 5 bases had no gene match. The CDR3 is 15 amino acids.

This chain connects TRBV10-2 to TRBJ2-2; D possibly corresponds to TRBD2 (7 bases). Germline V gene sequence: CDR1 WSHSY, CDR2 SAAADI. The V end lost 0 bases, the J end lost 0 bases, and 11 bases lay between the germline ends. This CDR3 comprises 17 residues. The CDR3 DNA follows: TGCGCCAGCAGTGAGTCAGGGGGGGCCCCGAACACCGGGGAGCTGTTTTTT. Amino acid sequence: CASSESGGAPNTGELFF.

The V call is TRBV11-2, the J call TRBJ2-7, with D uncertain. The CDR3 is made up of 14 amino acids. V was pared by 6 bases and J by 6 bases, with 18 bases between. Germline CDR1 is SGHAT and CDR2 is FQNNGV. The CDR3 reads CASSLSNGRLEQYF. The CDR3 nucleotides are TGTGCCAGCAGTCTCTCGAACGGTAGACTCGAGCAGTACTTC.

V is TRBV7-9 and J is TRBJ2-3; 9 nucleotides agree with TRBD1. CDR1 and CDR2 (germline): SEHNR, FQNEAQ (reference sequence). V lost 1 base and J lost 0; bases outside the gene matches: 5. The CDR3 is 17 residues long. The CDR3 DNA follows: TGTGCCAGCAGCTTAGGGCGGACAGGGGCTAGCACAGATACGCAGTATTTT. It codes for CASSLGRTGASTDTQYF.

The chain carries TRBV19 and TRBJ2-1, with 10 bases identical to TRBD2. The V segment lost 6 bases and the J segment 5 bases; nucleotides outside the gene matches: 4. Germline lookup yields CDR1 LNHDA and CDR2 SQIVND (reference sequence). This CDR3 region has 14 residues. The CDR3 region is CASRPGLANNEQFF. CDR3 DNA sequence: TGTGCCAGTAGGCCGGGACTAGCGAACAATGAGCAGTTCTTC.

The rearrangement links TRBV5-1 to TRBJ2-1, with D possibly matching TRBD1 (6 bases). Germline-derived CDR1 and CDR2 are SGHRS and YFSETQ. CDR3 length equals 12 residues. Trimming removed 1 base from V and 7 bases from J, with 6 bases in between. DNA of the CDR3: TGCGCCAGCAGCTTGCAGGGGAATGAGCAGTTCTTC. This translates into CASSLQGNEQFF. The whole variable domain, remainder taken from reference TRBV5-1 and TRBJ2-1, is KAGVTQTPRYLIKTRGQQVTLSCSPISGHRSVSWYQQTPGQGLQFLFEYFSETQRNKGNFPGRFSGRQFSNSRSEMNVSTLELGDSALYLCASSLQGNEQFFGPGTRLTVL.

The rearrangement joins TRBV28 to TRBJ1-1; 7 bases are a match to TRBD1. J lost 4 bases, V lost 9 bases, and 14 bases had no gene match. This CDR3 has 15 residues. Germline V gives CDR1 MDHEN, CDR2 SYDVKM. The CDR3 DNA reads TGTGCCAGTCTTAGTCTGACAGGGTTTGTCACTGAAGCTTTCTTT. Translating it yields CASLSLTGFVTEAFF.

V gene TRBV28 combines with J gene TRBJ1-2; weak D call: TRBD1 (6 bases). Trimming stripped 7 bases from V and 3 bases from J, with 15 bases between. In germline, CDR1 is MDHEN, CDR2 SYDVKM. This CDR3 region has 14 residues. The CDR3 loop reads CASTLQGYDYGYTF. The CDR3 region has the DNA TGTGCCAGCACCCTACAGGGATATGACTATGGCTACACCTTC.

The chain combines TRBV6-5 with TRBJ2-5; 12 bases are shared with TRBD2. CDR3 length: 15 residues. The V gene's germline CDR1 is MNHEY and CDR2 SVGAGI. Losses at the gene ends were 5 bases for V and 7 bases for J; bases not matched to a gene: 8. In DNA form, the CDR3 reads TGTGCCAGCAGTCCTAGACTAGCGGGAGAGGGGACCCAGTACTTC. It specifies CASSPRLAGEGTQYF.

The genes are TRBV5-6 and TRBJ1-5; D is uncertain. The CDR3 covers 17 residues. Trimming removed 0 bases at V and 0 bases at J, with 13 bases between. Looked up from germline, CDR1 is SGHDT and CDR2 is YYEEEE. The CDR3 DNA reads TGTGCCAGCAGCTTGGGAGGGTTCAGGTATAGCAATCAGCCCCAGCATTTT. Protein: CASSLGGFRYSNQPQHF.